The 6 T cell receptor beta chains listed next were all sequenced from one sample in a study of identical twins. MiXCR, applied by TCRdb to the 5' RACE reads, yields one record per CDR3 protein. The sample lists 450,000 or so distinct CDR3 sequences, 24% seen once, with about 2.7% in the top ten. Separately, the same data were catalogued under a study of T cells expressing NK-cell markers.

The sequenced sample consisted of CD4+ T cells sorted from blood. The receptors here all came from a woman aged 18-29 years in good health.

In this sample, this clonotype turned up a few times. This chain links TRBV7-9 with TRBJ2-7; D might be TRBD2 (5 bases). The CDR3 consists of 14 residues. Germline loops: CDR1 SEHNR, CDR2 FQNEAQ (reference sequence). The V end was cut by 1 base, the J end by 4 bases, with 11 bases between. The CDR3 sequence is CASSLGNAGYEQYF. The CDR3, as DNA: TGTGCCAGCAGCTTAGGGAATGCGGGTTACGAGCAGTACTTC.

On this clonotype: Sequence at one end of the junction differs from germline and may be a read error. The rearrangement uses TRBV7-7 and TRBJ2-2; D gene uncertain. Germline assignment: CDR1 SSHAT and CDR2 FNYEAQ (reference sequence). This CDR3 is built from 14 residues. The CDR3 coding sequence is TGTGCTAGCAGCTTAGCTGTTGACACCGGGGAGCTGTTTTTT. This codes for CASSLAVDTGELFF.

The rearrangement joins TRBV4-1 to TRBJ1-2; D may be TRBD1 (5 bases). The V and J ends lost 0 bases and 3 bases respectively, with 11 bases between them. CDR3 length: 15 residues. Germline V gene lookup returns CDR1 MGHRA and CDR2 YSYEKL. CDR3 sequence (DNA): TGCGCCAGCAGCCAAGATCGGGGGGACTACTATGGCTACACCTTC. It encodes CASSQDRGDYYGYTF.

This clonotype has a handful of counts. The chain is built from TRBV20-1 and TRBJ1-4; 7 nucleotides agree with TRBD1. The CDR3 extends over 14 amino acids. With 2 bases clipped from V and 8 bases from J, the junction kept 8 bases outside the gene matches. The germline CDR1 and CDR2 sequences are DFQATT and SNEGSKA (reference sequence). The DNA for the CDR3 is TGCAGTGCTAGAACTCCAGGGGGAGGAGAAAAACTGTTTTTT. Its protein product is CSARTPGGGEKLFF.

This clonotype was seen a few times. The chain couples TRBV12-3 or TRBV12-4 to TRBJ2-3, with D uncertain. V shed 5 bases and J shed 5 bases, with 11 bases lying between them. The CDR3 consists of 13 residues. Here the CDR3 reads CASSPSIRDTQYF. As DNA, the CDR3 is TGTGCCAGCAGTCCGAGCATCAGAGATACGCAGTATTTT.

This clonotype came up a few times. The chain has TRBV27 and TRBJ2-3; D gene ambiguous. Germline CDR1 MNHEY, CDR2 SMNVEV (reference sequence). The CDR3 runs 12 residues. The V end was cut by 5 bases, the J end by 4 bases, with 7 bases between. CDR3 in DNA: TGTGCCAGCAGTGGGTTCTCAGATACGCAGTATTTT. This sequence encodes CASSGFSDTQYF.